Presented here are 5 T cell receptor beta chains from one specimen sequenced in a study of T cell responses to AZD1222 COVID-19 vaccine. The protocol was immunoSEQ multiplex PCR, while the TCRdb copy is restricted to in-frame clones and leaves out a portion. Of about 170,000 clones in the sample, around 88% were seen once. Material: peripheral blood, obtained 28 days after the second AZD1222 dose. Every receptor here comes from an adult who received the AZD1222 COVID-19 vaccine.

The rearrangement uses TRBV19 and TRBJ2-3, with D possibly being TRBD2 (5 bases). Trimming left V 2 bases short and J 2 bases short, with 11 bases between. This CDR3 has 15 amino acids. Germline values: CDR1 LNHDA, CDR2 SQIVND (reference sequence). Here the CDR3 reads CASSISGLATDTQYF. CDR3 DNA: TGTGCCAGTAGTATAAGCGGCCTAGCCACAGATACGCAGTATTTT.

This chain connects TRBV5-1 to TRBJ2-3; 7 bases match TRBD2. Germline V lookup: CDR1 SGHRS, CDR2 YFSETQ. Trimming removed 1 base from V and 0 bases from J; junction bases left unmatched: 5. The CDR3 has 16 amino acids. CDR3 bases: TGCGCCAGCAGCTTGCTGGGGGGAGGGAGCACAGATACGCAGTATTTT. Translated, it gives CASSLLGGGSTDTQYF. Together with reference TRBV5-1 and TRBJ2-3, the CDR3 gives the full variable domain: KAGVTQTPRYLIKTRGQQVTLSCSPISGHRSVSWYQQTPGQGLQFLFEYFSETQRNKGNFPGRFSGRQFSNSRSEMNVSTLELGDSALYLCASSLLGGGSTDTQYFGPGTRLTVL.

J is TRBJ1-4 and V is TRBV19, with a tentative D call TRBD1 (5 bases). The CDR3 consists of 14 residues. CDR1 is LNHDA and CDR2 is SQIVND in the germline V gene (reference sequence). V shed 3 bases and J shed 2 bases, with 7 bases lying between them. In nucleotides, the CDR3 is TGTGCCAGTAGTATGCAGGGTACTAATGAAAAACTGTTTTTT. This encodes CASSMQGTNEKLFF.

The gene calls are TRBV11-2 and TRBJ1-2; 8 bases match TRBD1. The CDR3 has 18 amino acids. Germline lookup yields CDR1 SGHAT and CDR2 FQNNGV. J gave up 4 bases and V 5 bases, and 18 bases lay outside the gene matches. CDR3 protein: CASSSRTGTPVRLYGYTF. CDR3 DNA sequence: TGTGCCAGCAGCAGCCGGACAGGGACCCCGGTTCGTCTCTATGGCTACACCTTC.

V gene TRBV6-5 combines with J gene TRBJ1-4, with a tentative D call TRBD1 (6 bases). CDR3 size: 16 residues. Germline CDR1 is MNHEY and CDR2 is SVGAGI. The V end lost 2 bases, the J end lost 4 bases, and 14 bases lay between the germline ends. CDR3 loop: CASSYGSTGFNEKLFF. The CDR3 coding sequence is TGTGCCAGCAGTTACGGTTCGACAGGATTTAATGAAAAACTGTTTTTT.